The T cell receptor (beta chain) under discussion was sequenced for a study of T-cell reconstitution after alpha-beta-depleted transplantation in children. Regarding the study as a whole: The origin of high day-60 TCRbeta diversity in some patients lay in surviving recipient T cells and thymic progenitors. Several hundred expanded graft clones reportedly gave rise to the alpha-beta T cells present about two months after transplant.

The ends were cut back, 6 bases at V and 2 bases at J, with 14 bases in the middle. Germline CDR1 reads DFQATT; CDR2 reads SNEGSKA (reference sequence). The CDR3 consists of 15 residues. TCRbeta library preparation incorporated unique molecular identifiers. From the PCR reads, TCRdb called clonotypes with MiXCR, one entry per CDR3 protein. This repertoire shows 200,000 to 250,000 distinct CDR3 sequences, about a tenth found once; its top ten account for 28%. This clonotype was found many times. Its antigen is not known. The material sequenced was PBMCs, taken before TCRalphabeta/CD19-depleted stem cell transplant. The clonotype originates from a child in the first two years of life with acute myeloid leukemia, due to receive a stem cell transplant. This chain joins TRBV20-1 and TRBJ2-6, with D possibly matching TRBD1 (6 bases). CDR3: CSADPTGTGANVLTF. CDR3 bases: TGCAGTGCCGACCCTACAGGGACTGGGGCCAACGTCCTGACTTTC.